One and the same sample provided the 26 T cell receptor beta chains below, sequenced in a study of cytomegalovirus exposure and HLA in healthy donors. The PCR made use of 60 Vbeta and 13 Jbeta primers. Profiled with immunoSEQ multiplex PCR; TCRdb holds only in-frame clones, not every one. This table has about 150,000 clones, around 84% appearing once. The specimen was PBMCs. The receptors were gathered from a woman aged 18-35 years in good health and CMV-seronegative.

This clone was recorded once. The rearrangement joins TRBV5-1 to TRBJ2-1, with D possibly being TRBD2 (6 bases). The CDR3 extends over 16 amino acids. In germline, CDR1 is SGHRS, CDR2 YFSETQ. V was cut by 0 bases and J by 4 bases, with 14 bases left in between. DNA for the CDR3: TGCGCCAGCAGCTTGGGGCCCAACGGGGGATACAATGAGCAGTTCTTC. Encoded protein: CASSLGPNGGYNEQFF.

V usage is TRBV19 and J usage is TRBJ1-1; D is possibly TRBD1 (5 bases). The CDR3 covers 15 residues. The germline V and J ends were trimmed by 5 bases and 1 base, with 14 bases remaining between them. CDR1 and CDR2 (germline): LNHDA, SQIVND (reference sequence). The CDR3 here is CASSARDASNTEAFF. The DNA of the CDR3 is TGTGCCAGTAGTGCCAGGGATGCCTCGAACACTGAAGCTTTCTTT.

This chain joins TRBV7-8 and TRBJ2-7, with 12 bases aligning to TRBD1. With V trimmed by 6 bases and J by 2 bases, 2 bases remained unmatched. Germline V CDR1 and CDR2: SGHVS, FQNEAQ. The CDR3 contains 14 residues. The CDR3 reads CASRWDRGPYEQYF. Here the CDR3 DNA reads TGTGCCAGCAGGTGGGACAGGGGGCCCTACGAGCAGTACTTC.

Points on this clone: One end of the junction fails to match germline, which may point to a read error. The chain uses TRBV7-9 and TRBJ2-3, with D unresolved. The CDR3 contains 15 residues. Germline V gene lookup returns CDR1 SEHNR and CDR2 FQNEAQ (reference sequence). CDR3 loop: CSSSPQWQGTDTQYF. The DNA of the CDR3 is TGTTCCAGCAGCCCCCAGTGGCAGGGCACAGATACGCAGTATTTT.

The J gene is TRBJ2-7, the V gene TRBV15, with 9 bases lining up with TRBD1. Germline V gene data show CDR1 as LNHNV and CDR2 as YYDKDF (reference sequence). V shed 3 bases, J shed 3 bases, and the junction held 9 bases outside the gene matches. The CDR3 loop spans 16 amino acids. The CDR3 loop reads CATSRLSGQGYYEQYF. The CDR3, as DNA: TGTGCCACCAGCAGGCTATCGGGACAGGGTTACTACGAGCAGTACTTC.

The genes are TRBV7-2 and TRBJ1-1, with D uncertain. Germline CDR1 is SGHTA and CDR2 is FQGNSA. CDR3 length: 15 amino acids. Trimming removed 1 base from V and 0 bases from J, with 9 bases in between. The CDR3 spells CASSLGSGMNTEAFF. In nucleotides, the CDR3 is TGTGCCAGCAGCTTAGGTTCAGGAATGAACACTGAAGCTTTCTTT.

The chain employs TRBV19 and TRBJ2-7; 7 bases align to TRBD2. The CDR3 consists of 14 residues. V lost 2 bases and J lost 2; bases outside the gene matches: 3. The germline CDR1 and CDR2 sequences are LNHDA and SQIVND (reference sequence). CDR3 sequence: CASSIRGVPYEQYF. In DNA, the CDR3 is TGTGCCAGTAGTATACGGGGGGTCCCCTACGAGCAGTACTTC.

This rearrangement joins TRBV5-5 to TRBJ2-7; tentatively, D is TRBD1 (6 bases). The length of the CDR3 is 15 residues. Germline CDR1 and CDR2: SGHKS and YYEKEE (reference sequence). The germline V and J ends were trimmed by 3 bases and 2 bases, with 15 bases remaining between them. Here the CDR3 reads CASSSNYGTTYEQYF. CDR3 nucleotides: TGTGCCAGCAGCTCCAACTACGGGACAACCTACGAGCAGTACTTC.

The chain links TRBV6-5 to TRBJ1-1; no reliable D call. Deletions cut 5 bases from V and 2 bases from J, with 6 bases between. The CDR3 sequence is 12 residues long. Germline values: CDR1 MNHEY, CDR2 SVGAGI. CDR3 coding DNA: TGTGCCAGCAGTACAGTAAACACTGAAGCTTTCTTT. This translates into CASSTVNTEAFF.

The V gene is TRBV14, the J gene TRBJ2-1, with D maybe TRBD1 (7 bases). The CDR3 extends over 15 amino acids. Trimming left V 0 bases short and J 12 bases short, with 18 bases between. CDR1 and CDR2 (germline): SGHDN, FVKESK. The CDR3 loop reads CASSQEAGGYCGQFF. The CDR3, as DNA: TGTGCCAGCAGCCAAGAGGCAGGGGGGTACTGTGGGCAGTTCTTC.

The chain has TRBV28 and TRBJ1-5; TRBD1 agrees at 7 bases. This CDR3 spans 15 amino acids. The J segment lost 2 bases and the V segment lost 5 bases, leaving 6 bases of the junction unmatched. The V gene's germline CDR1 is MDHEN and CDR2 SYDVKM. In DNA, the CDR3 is TGTGCCAGCAGTCCAGGGGGAAGCGGCAATCAGCCCCAGCATTTT. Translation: CASSPGGSGNQPQHF.

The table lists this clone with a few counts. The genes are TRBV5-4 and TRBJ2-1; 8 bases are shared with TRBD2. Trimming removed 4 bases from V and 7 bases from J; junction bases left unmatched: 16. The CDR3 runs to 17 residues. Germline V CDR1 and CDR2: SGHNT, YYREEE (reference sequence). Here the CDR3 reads CASSPASGGLKGNEQFF. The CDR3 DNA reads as TGTGCCAGCAGCCCCGCCAGCGGGGGACTTAAAGGGAATGAGCAGTTCTTC.

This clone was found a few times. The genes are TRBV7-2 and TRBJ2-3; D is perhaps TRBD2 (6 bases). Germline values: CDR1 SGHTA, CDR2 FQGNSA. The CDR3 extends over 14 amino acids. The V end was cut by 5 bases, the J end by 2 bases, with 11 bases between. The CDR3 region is CASSVEGLTDTQYF. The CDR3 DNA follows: TGTGCCAGCAGCGTGGAGGGCCTCACAGATACGCAGTATTTT.

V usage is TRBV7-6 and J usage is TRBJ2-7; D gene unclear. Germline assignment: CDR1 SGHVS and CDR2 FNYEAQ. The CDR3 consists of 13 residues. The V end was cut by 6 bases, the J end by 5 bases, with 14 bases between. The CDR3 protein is CASSPLIRDEQYF. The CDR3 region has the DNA TGTGCCAGCAGTCCTTTAATCCGCGACGAGCAGTACTTC.

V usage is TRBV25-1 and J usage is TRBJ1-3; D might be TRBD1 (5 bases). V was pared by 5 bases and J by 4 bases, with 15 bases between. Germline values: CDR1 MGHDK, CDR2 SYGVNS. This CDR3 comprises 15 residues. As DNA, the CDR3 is TGTGCCAGCAGTTTGGGGGGTTCAGGAGGAAACACCATATATTTT. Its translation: CASSLGGSGGNTIYF.

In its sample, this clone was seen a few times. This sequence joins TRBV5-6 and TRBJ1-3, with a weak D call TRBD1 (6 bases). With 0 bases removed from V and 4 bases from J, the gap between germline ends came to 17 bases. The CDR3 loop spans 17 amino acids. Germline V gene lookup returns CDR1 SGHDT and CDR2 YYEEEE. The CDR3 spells CASSLAGRDTFGNTIYF. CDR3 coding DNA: TGTGCCAGCAGCTTGGCCGGACGGGACACCTTCGGAAACACCATATATTTT.

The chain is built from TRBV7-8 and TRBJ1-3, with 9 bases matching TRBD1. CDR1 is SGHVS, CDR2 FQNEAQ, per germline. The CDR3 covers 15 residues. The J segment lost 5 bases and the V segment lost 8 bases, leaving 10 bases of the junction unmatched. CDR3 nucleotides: TGTGCCAGCGAAACGGGACAGGGATCGAGAAACACCATATATTTT. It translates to CASETGQGSRNTIYF.

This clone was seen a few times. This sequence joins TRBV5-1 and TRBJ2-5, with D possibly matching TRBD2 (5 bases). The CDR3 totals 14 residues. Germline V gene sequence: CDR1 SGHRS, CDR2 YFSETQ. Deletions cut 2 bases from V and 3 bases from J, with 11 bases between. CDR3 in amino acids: CASSFSRGKETQYF. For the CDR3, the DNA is TGCGCCAGCAGCTTTTCCCGGGGAAAAGAGACCCAGTACTTC.

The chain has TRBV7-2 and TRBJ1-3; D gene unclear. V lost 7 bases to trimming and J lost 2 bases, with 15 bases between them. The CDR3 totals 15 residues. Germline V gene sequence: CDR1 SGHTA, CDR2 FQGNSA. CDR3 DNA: TGTGCCAGCACCACTAGCAGTGGTCCTGGAAACACCATATATTTT. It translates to CASTTSSGPGNTIYF.

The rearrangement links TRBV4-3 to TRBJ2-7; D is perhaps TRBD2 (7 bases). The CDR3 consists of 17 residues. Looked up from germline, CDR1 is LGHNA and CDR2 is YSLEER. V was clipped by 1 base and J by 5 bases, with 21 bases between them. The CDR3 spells CASSQARGAGVTNEQYF. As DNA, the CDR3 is TGCGCCAGCAGCCAAGCCCGGGGGGCGGGAGTCACAAACGAGCAGTACTTC.

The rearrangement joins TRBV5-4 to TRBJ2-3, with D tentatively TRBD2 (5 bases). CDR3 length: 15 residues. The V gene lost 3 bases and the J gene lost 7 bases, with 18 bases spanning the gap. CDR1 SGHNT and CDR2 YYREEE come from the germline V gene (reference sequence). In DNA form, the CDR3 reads TGTGCCAGCAGCTCCCCGGGGTCGGGTTTGAATACGCAGTATTTT. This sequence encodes CASSSPGSGLNTQYF.

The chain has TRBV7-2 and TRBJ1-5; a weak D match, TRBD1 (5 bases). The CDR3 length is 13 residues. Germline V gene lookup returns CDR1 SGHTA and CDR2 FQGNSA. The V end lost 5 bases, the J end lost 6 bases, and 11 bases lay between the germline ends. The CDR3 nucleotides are TGTGCCAGCAGCATCAGGGTCACTCAGCCCCAGCATTTT. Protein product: CASSIRVTQPQHF.

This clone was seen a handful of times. The CDR3 here is CASSEDQGYEQYF. The DNA of the CDR3 is TGTGCCAGCAGTGAGGACCAGGGATACGAGCAGTACTTC. This rearrangement joins TRBV6-4 to TRBJ2-7; a possible D gene is TRBD1 (5 bases). Germline assignment: CDR1 MRHNA and CDR2 SNTAGT. The CDR3 consists of 13 residues. V was pared by 3 bases and J by 4 bases, with 10 bases between.

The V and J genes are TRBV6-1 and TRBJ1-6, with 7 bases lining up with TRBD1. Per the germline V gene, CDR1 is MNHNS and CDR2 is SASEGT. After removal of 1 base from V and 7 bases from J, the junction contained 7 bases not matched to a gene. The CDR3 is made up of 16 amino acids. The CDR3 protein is CASSEVTGAPNSPLHF. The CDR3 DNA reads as TGTGCCAGCAGTGAAGTTACAGGGGCACCCAATTCACCCCTCCACTTT.

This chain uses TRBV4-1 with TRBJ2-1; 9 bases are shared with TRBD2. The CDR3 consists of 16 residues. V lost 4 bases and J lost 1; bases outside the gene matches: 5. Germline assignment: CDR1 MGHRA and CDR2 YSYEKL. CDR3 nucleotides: TGCGCCAGCAGCCGCGGTAGCGGGGGTTCCTACAATGAGCAGTTCTTC. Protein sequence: CASSRGSGGSYNEQFF.

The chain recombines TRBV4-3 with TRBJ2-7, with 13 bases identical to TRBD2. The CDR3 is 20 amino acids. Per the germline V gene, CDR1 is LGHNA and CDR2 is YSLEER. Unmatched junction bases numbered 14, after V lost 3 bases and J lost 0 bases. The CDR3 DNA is TGCGCCAGCAGCCAGGTACTACTAGCGGGGGGGCCGAGTGGCTCCTACGAGCAGTACTTC. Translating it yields CASSQVLLAGGPSGSYEQYF.